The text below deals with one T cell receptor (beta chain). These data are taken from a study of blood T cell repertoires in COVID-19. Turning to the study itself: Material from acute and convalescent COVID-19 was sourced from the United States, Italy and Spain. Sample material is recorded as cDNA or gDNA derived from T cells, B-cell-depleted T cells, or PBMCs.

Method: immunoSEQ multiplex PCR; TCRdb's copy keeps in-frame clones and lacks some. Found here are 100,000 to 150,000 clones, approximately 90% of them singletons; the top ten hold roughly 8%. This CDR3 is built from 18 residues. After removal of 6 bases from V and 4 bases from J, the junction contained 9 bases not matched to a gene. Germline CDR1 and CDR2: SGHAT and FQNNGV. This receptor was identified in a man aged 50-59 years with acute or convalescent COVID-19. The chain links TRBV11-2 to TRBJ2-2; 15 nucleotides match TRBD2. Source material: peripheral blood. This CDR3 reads CASRRPGLAGGRTGELFF. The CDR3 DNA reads TGTGCCAGCAGACGTCCGGGACTAGCGGGAGGACGCACCGGGGAGCTGTTTTTT.